A selection of T cell receptor beta chains follows, all from one sample in a study of regulatory T cells in long-lasting Graves disease. TCRdb re-derived calls from the multiplex PCR reads in MiXCR, one entry per CDR3 protein. The sample has 700,000 or so distinct CDR3 sequences; 25% to 35% are singletons. The source material was peripheral blood mononuclear cells (PBMCs), sampled when the disease was refractory, from a patient treated with antithyroid drugs. These receptors were taken from a female donor with Graves disease. Each CDR3 is given with its conserved first and last residue. D genes are given only for firm matches.

TRBD2	TRBV10-3	CAISGGLAGQETQYF
NA	TRBV2	CASRQASGYEQYF
TRBD2	TRBV11-2	CASSLGTSGYQETQYF
NA	TRBV10-1	CASSEFAAGEKLFF
NA	TRBV10-3	CAITLDRLNTEAFF
TRBD2	TRBV9	CASSTTSGRETQYF
NA	TRBV19	CASSIAGRTDTQYF
NA	TRBV12-3/TRBV12-4	CASSYRESSYNEQFF
TRBD2	TRBV12-3/TRBV12-4	CASSSGLAGSF
NA	TRBV12-3/TRBV12-4	CASSQPRGSQETQYF
NA	TRBV6-2/TRBV6-3	CASSYGSRSYEQYF
TRBD1	TRBV6-1	CASRLHGSDRANYGYTF
NA	TRBV7-2	CASSLAGEQPQHF
NA	TRBV6-5	CASSYLPTDYGYTF
TRBD1	TRBV10-3	CAITSGTGVMNTEAFF
NA	TRBV12-3/TRBV12-4	CASSYRPLPATNEKLFF
TRBD1	TRBV5-8	CASSLTGTGTYGYTF
NA	TRBV20-1	CSARGGGARGEKLFF
TRBD1	TRBV12-3/TRBV12-4	CASSLVDRVNNDYTF
NA	TRBV4-1	CASSQGRSSNEKLFF
NA	TRBV11-2	CASSLDPVVEKLFF
NA	TRBV10-3	CAISVGGIGAFF
NA	TRBV7-9	CASTDQNLGYNSPLHF
NA	TRBV12-3/TRBV12-4	CASSLRPMDSPLHF
TRBD1	TRBV12-3/TRBV12-4	CASRIQGAHPNEQFF
TRBD2	TRBV30	CAQRGAGGQTQYF
NA	TRBV6-2/TRBV6-3	CASSEEVVSGANVLTF
NA	TRBV12-3/TRBV12-4	CASSLSLSERVTEAFF
NA	TRBV6-1	CASSDRGLGTEAFF